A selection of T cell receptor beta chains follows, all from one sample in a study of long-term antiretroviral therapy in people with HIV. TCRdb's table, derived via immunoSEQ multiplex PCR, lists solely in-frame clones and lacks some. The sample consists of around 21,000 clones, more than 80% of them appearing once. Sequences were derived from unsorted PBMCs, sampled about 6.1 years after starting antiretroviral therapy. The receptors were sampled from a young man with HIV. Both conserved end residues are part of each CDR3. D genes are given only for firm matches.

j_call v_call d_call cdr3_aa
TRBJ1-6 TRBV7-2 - CASSLNSPLHF
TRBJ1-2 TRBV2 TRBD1 CASSRDSNYGYTF
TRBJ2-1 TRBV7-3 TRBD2 CASSLGRTSGGTGQFF
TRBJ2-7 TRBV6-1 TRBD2 CASSEELSSGRNRPYEQYF
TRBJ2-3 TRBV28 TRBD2 CASSQRSGLAGGRSSTDTQYF
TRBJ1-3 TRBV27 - CASSLEWSSSGNTIYF
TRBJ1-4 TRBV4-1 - CASRLSPLGGRNEKLFF
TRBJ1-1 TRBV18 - CASLGGGMTEAFF
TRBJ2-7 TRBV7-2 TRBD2 CASSLVSGGGNEQYF
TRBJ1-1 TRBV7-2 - CASSPPLGVNTEAFF
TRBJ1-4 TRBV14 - CASSQGVLEKLFF
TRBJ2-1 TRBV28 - CASKFGLDNEQFF
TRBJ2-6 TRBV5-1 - CASSLGGRISGANVLTF
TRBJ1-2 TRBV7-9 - CASSTSNILYGYTF
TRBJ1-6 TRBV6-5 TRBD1 CASRGQGISSPLHF
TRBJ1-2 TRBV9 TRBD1 CASSPRQGLGYGYTF
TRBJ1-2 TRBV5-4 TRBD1 CASSSVGQGAYGYTF
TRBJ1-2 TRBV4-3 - CASSPIQGPYGYTF
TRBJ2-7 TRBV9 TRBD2 CASSVVPSGTYEQYF
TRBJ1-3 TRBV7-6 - CASSVVGASPLSGNTIYF
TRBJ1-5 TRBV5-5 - CASSPEGGAPWQPQHF
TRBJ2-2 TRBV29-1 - CSVERERNGELFF
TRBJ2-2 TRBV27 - CASKRQGYTGELFF
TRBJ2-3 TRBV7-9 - CASSLEGLYGVDTQYF
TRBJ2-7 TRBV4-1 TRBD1 CASSQGGTGSYEQYF
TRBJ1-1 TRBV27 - CASHSRVGTEAFF
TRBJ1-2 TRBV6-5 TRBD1 CATASGTGILRGYTF
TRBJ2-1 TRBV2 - CASSLRRAGDNEQFF
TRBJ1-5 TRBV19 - CASSTVLVGNQPQHF
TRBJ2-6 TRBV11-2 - CASSLWGSGANVLTF
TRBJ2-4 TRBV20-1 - CSAPWRNIQYF
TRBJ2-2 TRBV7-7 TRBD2 CASSFGRGIGGENGGELFF
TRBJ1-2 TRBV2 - CASTPRGSNGYTF
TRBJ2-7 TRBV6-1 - CASSEGTPEAYEQYF
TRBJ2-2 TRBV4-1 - CASSPFHRVTGELFF
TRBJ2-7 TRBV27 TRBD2 CASSPVGREDGGYEQYF
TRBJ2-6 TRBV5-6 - CASSSMDLSSGANVLTF
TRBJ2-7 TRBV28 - CASIEAGSYEQYF
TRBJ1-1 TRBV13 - CASSLEGPEAFF
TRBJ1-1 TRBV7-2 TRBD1 CASSFRDRVGTEAFF
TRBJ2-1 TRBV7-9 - CASSSHEQFF
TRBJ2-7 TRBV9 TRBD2 CASSSPRLAGENYEQYF
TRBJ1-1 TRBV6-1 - CASIGRGFTEAFF
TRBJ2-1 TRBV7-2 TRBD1 CASSSRTGEQFF
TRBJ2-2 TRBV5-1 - CASSAGQLEVGELFF
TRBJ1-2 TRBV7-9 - CASSLRGDDYGYTF
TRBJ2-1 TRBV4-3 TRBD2 CASSRSGTYNEQFF
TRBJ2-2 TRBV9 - CASSVGGGLIGELFF
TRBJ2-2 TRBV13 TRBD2 CASKNSGGLNTGELFF
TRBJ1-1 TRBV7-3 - CASSLVREGVLNTEAFF
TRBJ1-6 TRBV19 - CASSINSFFHF
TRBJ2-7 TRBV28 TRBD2 CASSPRQRGPSYEQYF
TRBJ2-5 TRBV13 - CASSQGRETQYF
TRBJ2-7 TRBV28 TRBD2 CASSSDIAGVGSYEQYF
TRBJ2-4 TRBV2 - CASSQGRQNIQYF